The 22 T cell receptor beta chains in this list originate from one sample, sequenced in a study of human T cells and chemical hapten exposure (dated by TCRdb to 2020 to 2022). Preparation of the library involved RACE. Instrument used: NextSeq 500. In-frame beta chains were kept once TCRdb had trimmed the public reads at Q25 with fastp and called clones with MiXCR. CDR3 protein sequences are deduplicated, and each keeps its most common genes and DNA. The sample data list some 38,000 distinct CDR3 sequences, and over 7.5% of these were observed just once. Approximately 25% of the sample rests with the top ten. Taken with the paper, the label for time point translates to: patch test 3, about 24 weeks after DPC sensitization. According to the study, the label for this sample's treatment or condition signals: therapeutic diphenylcyclopropenone sensitization with weekly scalp DPC. Total RNA was extracted from unfractionated whole blood collected in Tempus Blood RNA tubes.

The sample here was whole blood, taken in connection with sensitization to the hapten diphenylcyclopropenone (DPC). Receptor source: a man aged 50 to 59 with alopecia areata. Some clones in this sample may be carry-over from other donors' samples.

Ten or more counts support this clonotype. This rearrangement joins TRBV2 to TRBJ2-1; a weak D match, TRBD2 (5 bases). Trimming left V 7 bases short and J 4 bases short, with 17 bases between. CDR1 and CDR2 from the germline V gene are SNHLY and FYNNEI. This CDR3 spans 15 amino acids. The CDR3 DNA follows: TGTGCCAGCACTGAGGGTGGCGGGCTGTACAATGAGCAGTTCTTC. Amino acids: CASTEGGGLYNEQFF.

This clonotype has at least ten counts. V and J are TRBV28 and TRBJ2-2; D gene uncertain. V was clipped by 2 bases and J by 1 base, with 8 bases between them. Germline CDR1 and CDR2: MDHEN and SYDVKM. The CDR3 totals 15 residues. The CDR3 DNA sequence: TGTGCCAGCAGTTTAACCAGTCTGAACACCGGGGAGCTGTTTTTT. Translation: CASSLTSLNTGELFF.

This clonotype has at least ten counts. The rearrangement joins TRBV11-1 to TRBJ2-1; TRBD1 matches at 8 bases. The germline V gene encodes CDR1 SGHAT and CDR2 FQDESV (reference sequence). The junction had 9 bases not matched to a gene; V was cut back by 2 bases and J by 3 bases. This CDR3 spans 17 amino acids. In nucleotides, the CDR3 is TGTGCCAGCAGCTTATTGAGGGGACAGGAATACTACAATGAGCAGTTCTTC. Encoded protein: CASSLLRGQEYYNEQFF.

The chain has TRBV18 and TRBJ2-1; D gene unclear. In germline, CDR1 is KGHSH, CDR2 LQKENI. V was clipped by 3 bases and J by 2 bases, with 11 bases between them. The CDR3 has 15 amino acids. CDR3 sequence: CASSPDRLAYNEQFF. The CDR3 DNA reads as TGTGCCAGCTCACCGGACCGCTTAGCCTACAATGAGCAGTTCTTC.

This clonotype occurred many times. The V call is TRBV12-3 or TRBV12-4, the J call TRBJ2-3; the D gene is possibly TRBD1 (7 bases). There are 15 residues in the CDR3. V dropped 6 bases and J dropped 4 bases, with 17 bases sitting between them. This CDR3 is CASSDMTGRPDTQYF. The CDR3 DNA reads TGTGCCAGCAGCGACATGACAGGGAGGCCAGATACGCAGTATTTT.

This clonotype has at least ten counts. The chain employs TRBV3-1 and TRBJ2-7; 7 nucleotides match TRBD2. The length of the CDR3 is 14 residues. Per germline, CDR1 LGHDT and CDR2 YNNKEL (reference sequence). With 4 bases clipped from V and 1 base from J, the junction kept 4 bases outside the gene matches. This CDR3 reads CASSLQRESYEQYF. The CDR3 DNA reads TGTGCCAGCAGCCTTCAGCGGGAATCCTACGAGCAGTACTTC.

The CDR3 loop is CASSQDRVYNSPLHF. DNA of the CDR3: TGTGCCAGCAGCCAAGACAGGGTCTATAATTCACCCCTCCACTTT. V usage is TRBV14 and J usage is TRBJ1-6; tentative D call: TRBD1 (5 bases). The CDR3 totals 15 residues. V lost 0 bases to trimming and J lost 3 bases, with 6 bases between them. Per the germline V gene, CDR1 is SGHDN and CDR2 is FVKESK.

In its sample, this clonotype was seen many times. The J gene is TRBJ2-2, the V gene TRBV5-1; the D call may be TRBD1 or TRBD2 (6 bases each). The CDR3 length is 14 residues. Germline assignment: CDR1 SGHRS and CDR2 YFSETQ. The V end was cut by 7 bases, the J end by 5 bases, with 15 bases between. The CDR3 nucleotides read TGCGCCAGCGGTTGGGGGGCCCCAACCGGGGAGCTGTTTTTT. Translated: CASGWGAPTGELFF.

Ten or more counts support this clonotype. The V and J genes are TRBV29-1 and TRBJ2-1, with unresolved D. The CDR3 spans 13 residues. Germline CDR1 is SQVTM and CDR2 is ANQGSEA. Trimming took 5 bases from V and 6 from J, leaving 14 bases between them. The CDR3 DNA sequence: TGCAGCGTTACCCCTCGGGCAGGCAATGAGCAGTTCTTC. Its protein product is CSVTPRAGNEQFF.

CDR3 coding DNA: TGTGCCAGCAGCAGGATGTATGAGCAGTTCTTC. Its translation: CASSRMYEQFF. This chain connects TRBV7-2 to TRBJ2-1, with D unclear. The germline gives CDR1 SGHTA, CDR2 FQGNSA. This CDR3 has 11 residues. V shed 5 bases and J shed 8 bases, with 7 bases lying between them. The variable domain in full, with the rest retrieved from reference TRBV7-2 and TRBJ2-1, is GAGVSQSPSNKVTEKGKDVELRCDPISGHTALYWYRQSLGQGLEFLIYFQGNSAPDKSGLPSDRFSAERTGGSVSTLTIQRTQQEDSAVYLCASSRMYEQFFGPGTRLTVL.

This clonotype was detected a few times. The genes are TRBV9 and TRBJ2-1, with D possibly matching TRBD2 (5 bases). V lost 4 bases and J 7 bases, leaving 15 bases between the germline ends. The CDR3 is made up of 14 amino acids. Germline values: CDR1 SGDLS, CDR2 YYNGEE. The CDR3 DNA follows: TGTGCCAGCAGCCCCCGGTCCGAGGGAAATGAGCAGTTCTTC. This sequence encodes CASSPRSEGNEQFF.

This clonotype was detected many times. The rearrangement uses TRBV7-9 and TRBJ2-1; perhaps TRBD2 as D (8 bases). The V end lost 3 bases, the J end lost 1 base, and 16 bases lay between the germline ends. Germline V lookup: CDR1 SEHNR, CDR2 FQNEAQ (reference sequence). This CDR3 spans 17 amino acids. The CDR3: CASSLRGGGRSYNEQFF. CDR3 sequence (DNA): TGTGCCAGCAGCTTGAGAGGGGGCGGGAGGTCCTACAATGAGCAGTTCTTC.

This clonotype appeared many times. The V gene is TRBV19, the J gene TRBJ2-1; 8 nucleotides agree with TRBD2. The germline V gene encodes CDR1 LNHDA and CDR2 SQIVND (reference sequence). The CDR3 totals 15 residues. Trimming removed 7 bases from V and 8 bases from J; junction bases left unmatched: 13. The CDR3 region has the DNA TGTGCCAGTACAAAGGAAGCGGGAGTCCTCTATGAGCAGTTCTTC. This codes for CASTKEAGVLYEQFF.

Note on this clonotype: A much larger clone is a single base away; this may be a read error. CDR3 sequence: CASRYSGAPMGYTF. The CDR3 DNA is TGTGCCAGCCGTTACTCAGGCGCACCGATGGGCTACACCTTC. The chain carries TRBV6-5 and TRBJ1-2; D remains unclear. CDR1 and CDR2 from the germline V gene are MNHEY and SVGAGI. This CDR3 has 14 residues.

This clonotype was recorded at least ten times. The chain is built from TRBV27 and TRBJ2-1, with 9 bases that match TRBD1. CDR1 is MNHEY, CDR2 SMNVEV, per germline (reference sequence). There are 14 residues in the CDR3. Unmatched junction bases numbered 2, after V lost 6 bases and J lost 2 bases. CDR3 protein: CASRGQGPYNEQFF. Here the CDR3 DNA reads TGTGCCAGCAGGGGACAGGGCCCCTACAATGAGCAGTTCTTC.

A few counts support this clonotype. The J gene is TRBJ2-7, the V gene TRBV7-9, with D perhaps TRBD2 (6 bases). CDR3 length: 16 residues. V lost 1 base and J 4 bases, leaving 17 bases between the germline ends. Germline loops: CDR1 SEHNR, CDR2 FQNEAQ (reference sequence). The CDR3 DNA is TGTGCCAGCAGCTTAGAGGTGGGAGGACCCTCTTACGAGCAGTACTTC. It codes for CASSLEVGGPSYEQYF.

V gene TRBV29-1 combines with J gene TRBJ1-1; 10 nucleotides line up with TRBD1. This CDR3 is 14 amino acids long. Germline assignment: CDR1 SQVTM and CDR2 ANQGSEA. The ends lost 7 bases at V and 7 bases at J; junction bases unmatched: 12. As DNA, the CDR3 is TGCAGCGCCGAGTGGAGACAGGGGGCCGGTGAAGCTTTCTTT. It codes for CSAEWRQGAGEAFF.

At least ten counts were recorded for this clonotype. The genes are TRBV7-9 and TRBJ2-7; D is possibly TRBD1 (5 bases). The CDR3 runs 16 residues. V was clipped by 5 bases and J by 2 bases, with 19 bases between them. Germline values: CDR1 SEHNR, CDR2 FQNEAQ (reference sequence). The CDR3 loop reads CASSPAGPRAPYEQYF. CDR3 coding DNA: TGTGCCAGCAGCCCCGCCGGTCCCAGGGCTCCCTACGAGCAGTACTTC.

This clonotype was detected many times. The chain couples TRBV4-1 to TRBJ2-4, with 12 bases matching TRBD1. The V and J ends lost 3 bases and 6 bases, in that order; junction bases with no gene match: 6. The CDR3 runs to 16 residues. In germline, CDR1 is MGHRA, CDR2 YSYEKL. The CDR3 loop reads CASSQTPGQGANIQYF. CDR3 nucleotides: TGCGCCAGCAGCCAGACGCCGGGACAGGGGGCAAACATTCAGTACTTC.

V gene TRBV3-1 combines with J gene TRBJ1-1; D gene ambiguous. Trimming pared 1 base from V and 2 bases from J, leaving 8 bases between. Germline V CDR1 and CDR2: LGHDT, YNNKEL (reference sequence). CDR3 length: 14 amino acids. CDR3 protein: CASSQVQYNTEAFF. CDR3 coding DNA: TGTGCCAGCAGCCAAGTTCAGTACAACACTGAAGCTTTCTTT. Supplemented by reference TRBV3-1 and TRBJ1-1, the full variable domain reads DTAVSQTPKYLVTQMGNDKSIKCEQNLGHDTMYWYKQDSKKFLKIMFSYNNKELIINETVPNRFSPKSPDKAHLNLHINSLELGDSAVYFCASSQVQYNTEAFFGQGTRLTVV.

This clonotype was counted at least ten times. The genes are TRBV28 and TRBJ1-2; TRBD1 is a possible D gene (6 bases). V lost 8 bases and J lost 5, with 15 bases in between. This CDR3 contains 13 residues. Germline CDR1 MDHEN, CDR2 SYDVKM. CDR3 DNA sequence: TGTGCCAGCCGGGACGGGGGCGAATATGGCTACACCTTC. Its protein is CASRDGGEYGYTF.

This clonotype was seen ten or more times. The chain employs TRBV20-1 and TRBJ2-5; 9 bases line up with TRBD1. The CDR3 contains 15 residues. With 2 bases clipped from V and 3 bases from J, the junction kept 7 bases outside the gene matches. Germline CDR1 is DFQATT and CDR2 is SNEGSKA (reference sequence). The CDR3 reads CSARPLGTGKETQYF. CDR3 bases: TGCAGTGCTAGACCCTTAGGGACAGGGAAAGAGACCCAGTACTTC.